This is a list of T cell receptor beta chains from one sample in a study of early T cells in non-severe SARS-CoV-2 infection. TCRdb re-called the 5' RACE reads through MiXCR, storing one row per CDR3 protein. The sample contains just under 85,000 distinct CDR3 sequences, 10% of which appear only once. Sequencing was performed on whole blood, taken at baseline. The origin of the receptors is an adult who was a healthcare worker with PCR-confirmed SARS-CoV-2 infection or an uninfected control (not recorded which). The CDR3 runs from the conserved cysteine through the conserved F or W. Fields, in order: V gene, clone size, J gene, D gene, CDR3 DNA, CDR3 protein. The D gene is left open where the match is weak. Clone size is shown for a subset of rows, as once, few, many or a class of expanded clone.

TRBV24-1	-	TRBJ2-2	TRBD2	TGTGCCACCAGTGACCCCAGCGGGAGCGGAACAAACACCGGGGAGCTGTTTTTT	CATSDPSGSGTNTGELFF
TRBV12-3/TRBV12-4	few	TRBJ2-7	-	TGTGCCAGCACAGGTGATTCCTACGAGCAGTACTTC	CASTGDSYEQYF
TRBV10-2	few	TRBJ2-2	-	TGCGCCAGCCTAGGGACCACGAACACCGGGGAGCTGTTTTTT	CASLGTTNTGELFF
TRBV29-1	many	TRBJ2-6	-	TGCAGCGTTGGGGAGGTCTCTGGGGCCAACGTCCTGACTTTC	CSVGEVSGANVLTF
TRBV5-4	-	TRBJ2-3	-	TGTGCCAGCAGCTTCCGGCAGGGATACGGTGGTACGCAGTATTTT	CASSFRQGYGGTQYF
TRBV3-2	-	TRBJ2-7	-	TGTGCCAGCAGCCAGTCAGGGCCCCCTCCGGTAGGCGAGCAGTACTTC	CASSQSGPPPVGEQYF
TRBV5-4	many	TRBJ1-1	-	TGTGCCAGCAGCGCCGACGTGGGCACTGAAGCTTTCTTT	CASSADVGTEAFF
TRBV12-3/TRBV12-4	many	TRBJ2-7	TRBD2	TGTGCCAGCAGTTTATCTAGCGGGGTCTACGAGCAGTACTTC	CASSLSSGVYEQYF
TRBV18	few	TRBJ2-1	-	TGTGCCAGCTCACCAGTTAGGTCTGGACTACGCAATGAGCAGTTCTTC	CASSPVRSGLRNEQFF
TRBV27	many	TRBJ2-4	-	TGTGCCAGCACCCATAGGAGGGGTGCTCTAAACATTCAGTACTTC	CASTHRRGALNIQYF
TRBV5-5	few	TRBJ2-2	-	TGTGCCAGCAGCTTGGAGTTGGGGATAGTCACCGGGGAGCTGTTTTTT	CASSLELGIVTGELFF
TRBV12-3/TRBV12-4	many	TRBJ1-5	-	TGTGCCAGCAGTTCGAGGCAGAATCAGCCCCAGCATTTT	CASSSRQNQPQHF
TRBV7-2	few	TRBJ1-5	-	TGTGCCAGCAGCCAGCACCGGACTGGTTCGAGTCAGCCCCAGCATTTT	CASSQHRTGSSQPQHF
TRBV7-9	-	TRBJ2-6	-	TGTGCCGGCGGGGCCAACGTCCTGACTTTC	CAGGANVLTF
TRBV7-2	many	TRBJ2-1	-	TGTGCCAGCAGCTTAAAGCGGCAATCCTACAATGAGCAGTTCTTC	CASSLKRQSYNEQFF
TRBV11-2	-	TRBJ2-5	TRBD1	TGTGCCAACAGCAGTGCGGGGGACAGGGACCAAGAGACCCAGTACTTC	CANSSAGDRDQETQYF
TRBV20-1	-	TRBJ2-1	-	TGCAGTGCTAGACCATGGGGTGCGGGGGCAACCTACAATGAGCAGTTCTTC	CSARPWGAGATYNEQFF
TRBV11-3	few	TRBJ2-1	-	TGTGCCAGCAGCTTGGGGGGAAGAGACAATGAGCAGTTCTTC	CASSLGGRDNEQFF
TRBV7-2	-	TRBJ2-3	-	TGTGCCAGCAGCCCTAGGCGGGATACGCAGTATTTT	CASSPRRDTQYF